These 8 T cell receptor beta chains share one sample of origin, sequenced in a study of CD8+ T cells in alopecia areata (dated by TCRdb to the late 2010s). Libraries were made using the immunoSEQ multiplex PCR assay. For TCR sequencing, RNA was extracted from every sample and reverse transcribed into cDNA to serve as template. The immuneACCESS repertoire file appears here via TCRdb, limited to in-frame rearrangements. These files lack a portion of the clones; in checked studies, under half of the deficit traces to unresolved V genes, and the cause of the others is not known. This sample comprises about 260,000 clones, 50% to 75% of them detected only once. 0.75% to 0.95% of the sample rests with the top ten. Explained via the paper, the treatment or condition label denotes: oral pan-JAK inhibitor, 5-10 mg twice daily. This specimen consisted of CD4+ T cells sorted from blood, obtained between weeks 51 and 52, from a patient treated with tofacitinib. All receptors derive from a human donor with alopecia areata.

This sequence joins TRBV5-6 and TRBJ1-2; the D gene is possibly TRBD1 (5 bases). The CDR3 runs 15 residues. In germline, CDR1 is SGHDT, CDR2 YYEEEE. The V and J ends lost 4 bases and 4 bases respectively, with 17 bases between them. The CDR3: CASSRGDRDLYGYTF. The CDR3 DNA reads as TGTGCCAGCAGCAGGGGCGACCGGGACCTCTATGGCTACACCTTC.

The V call is TRBV4-2, the J call TRBJ2-5; D perhaps matches TRBD2 (6 bases). V was clipped by 1 base and J by 4 bases, with 16 bases between them. The CDR3 runs to 16 residues. CDR1 LGHNA and CDR2 YNFKEQ come from the germline V gene. CDR3 DNA: TGTGCCAGCAGCCAAGTTGGCGGGGCCGGTGGAGAGACCCAGTACTTC. It encodes CASSQVGGAGGETQYF.

The genes are TRBV25-1 and TRBJ1-1; a possible D gene is TRBD1 (5 bases). This CDR3 contains 14 residues. Looked up from germline, CDR1 is MGHDK and CDR2 is SYGVNS. V dropped 6 bases and J dropped 1 base, with 12 bases sitting between them. CDR3: CASSQGGGNTEAFF. Here the CDR3 DNA reads TGTGCCAGCAGCCAGGGAGGAGGGAACACTGAAGCTTTCTTT.

V usage is TRBV30 and J usage is TRBJ2-5; 8 bases line up with TRBD2. Germline CDR1 is GTSNPN and CDR2 is SVGIG (reference sequence). Trimming took 0 bases from V and 3 from J; bases not matched to a gene: 9. There are 16 residues in the CDR3. The CDR3 nucleotides are TGTGCCTGGAGTGTACTGGCTAGCGGGCCCAAAGAGACCCAGTACTTC. Translation: CAWSVLASGPKETQYF.

This clone has just one count. The chain couples TRBV29-1 to TRBJ2-1; 11 bases align to TRBD2. J gave up 8 bases and V 6 bases, and 9 bases lay outside the gene matches. CDR3 length equals 14 residues. Germline CDR1 SQVTM, CDR2 ANQGSEA. The CDR3 here is CSVQTSGKGDEQFF. The CDR3 DNA is TGCAGCGTCCAGACTAGCGGGAAAGGCGATGAGCAGTTCTTC.

The chain carries TRBV15 and TRBJ2-3; no firm D call. Between the trimmed V and J ends, which lost 2 bases and 0 bases, there was a span of 6 bases. CDR3 length equals 14 residues. Germline CDR1 and CDR2: LNHNV and YYDKDF (reference sequence). CDR3 amino acids: CATSRTLSTDTQYF. The CDR3 region has the DNA TGTGCCACCAGCAGAACCCTCAGCACAGATACGCAGTATTTT.

The chain combines TRBV30 with TRBJ2-1; D may be TRBD1 or TRBD2 (6 bases each). The CDR3 contains 13 residues. Germline V gene data show CDR1 as GTSNPN and CDR2 as SVGIG (reference sequence). Trimming removed 2 bases at V and 8 bases at J, with 13 bases between. The CDR3 spells CAWSSGAPDEQFF. CDR3 nucleotide sequence: TGTGCCTGGAGTTCGGGGGCACCCGATGAGCAGTTCTTC.

This CDR3 is CAWSVAYPYGYTF. The CDR3 DNA reads TGTGCCTGGAGTGTAGCGTATCCCTATGGCTACACCTTC. The rearrangement joins TRBV30 to TRBJ1-2; D ambiguous. CDR3 length: 13 amino acids. Looked up from germline, CDR1 is GTSNPN and CDR2 is SVGIG (reference sequence). With 0 bases removed from V and 4 bases from J, the gap between germline ends came to 9 bases.